This note documents a single T cell receptor (beta chain) sequence. These data are taken from a study of blood T cell repertoires in COVID-19. At the level of the study: The United States, Italy and Spain supplied acute and convalescent COVID-19 samples.

The V end lost 7 bases, the J end lost 0 bases, and 9 bases lay between the germline ends. The CDR3 runs 13 residues. The germline CDR1 and CDR2 sequences are MNHEY and SVGAGI. Profiled with immunoSEQ multiplex PCR; TCRdb holds only in-frame clones, not every one. The data hold 140,000 to 150,000 clones, with around 84% observed a single time. The TCR comes from a human donor in a cohort sampled during active COVID-19. Material: peripheral blood. The rearrangement uses TRBV6-5 and TRBJ1-2; D gene ambiguous. CDR3 in amino acids: CASKLIANYGYTF. Here the CDR3 DNA reads TGTGCCAGCAAGCTTATAGCTAACTATGGCTACACCTTC.